This T cell receptor beta chain was obtained from a study of cytomegalovirus exposure and HLA in healthy donors. Overall study results and limits: Rarity held for most TCR sequences, but there were some public TCRs that occurred in many donors. A missense DCLRE1C variant was associated with V- and J-gene trimming of TCR beta chains in a later analysis, and an independent cohort replicated the association. The study flagged roughly 150 TCR beta chains as cytomegalovirus-associated.

This clone was observed a few times. Its antigen remains unidentified. This PCR relied on a set of 60 Vbeta primers and 13 Jbeta primers. Some clones are missing from TCRdb's copy, which holds only in-frame ones; the method was immunoSEQ multiplex PCR. Of some 45,000 clones listed, about 70% were seen once; the top ten hold roughly 6.3%. The source is a man aged 25-45 years in good health and CMV-seronegative. Material for sequencing was PBMCs.

The DNA of the CDR3 is TGCGCCAGCACCCGAGGGGACTCCAACACTGAAGCTTTCTTT. Translated: CASTRGDSNTEAFF. The genes are TRBV5-1 and TRBJ1-1; TRBD1 is a possible D gene (5 bases). Trimming removed 6 bases at V and 2 bases at J, with 14 bases between. The CDR3 runs 14 residues. Germline CDR1 SGHRS, CDR2 YFSETQ.